The 25 T cell receptor beta chains listed next were all sequenced from one sample in a study of blood T cell repertoires in COVID-19. Repertoires were generated with immunoSEQ multiplex PCR, while TCRdb's copy carries only in-frame clones and drops some. The sample records 250,000 to 300,000 clones, 86% being singletons. The sample taken for sequencing was peripheral blood. The receptors come from a man aged 25-40 years with active or convalescent COVID-19.

The chain employs TRBV19 and TRBJ2-2, with D uncertain. This CDR3 spans 16 amino acids. CDR1 LNHDA and CDR2 SQIVND come from the germline V gene (reference sequence). The V gene lost 3 bases and the J gene lost 1 base, with 12 bases spanning the gap. The CDR3: CASSIALSVNTGELFF. CDR3 in DNA: TGTGCCAGTAGTATCGCGTTGAGCGTGAACACCGGGGAGCTGTTTTTT.

The rearrangement uses TRBV6-5 and TRBJ2-3; D gene uncertain. V dropped 2 bases and J dropped 4 bases, with 13 bases sitting between them. This CDR3 has 15 residues. Germline loops: CDR1 MNHEY, CDR2 SVGAGI. In nucleotides, the CDR3 is TGTGCCAGCAGTTACGGCCAGTGGAGTTCAGATACGCAGTATTTT. It encodes CASSYGQWSSDTQYF.

The chain employs TRBV18 and TRBJ1-1, with no clear D. Trimming left V 3 bases short and J 4 bases short, with 15 bases between. The V gene's germline CDR1 is KGHSH and CDR2 LQKENI. This CDR3 contains 15 residues. The CDR3 sequence: CASSPRLEVGTEAFF. The CDR3 nucleotides are TGTGCCAGCTCACCGAGGTTAGAGGTGGGCACTGAAGCTTTCTTT.

The chain joins TRBV6-5 to TRBJ1-1, with D unclear. The length of the CDR3 is 16 residues. The V end lost 2 bases, the J end lost 6 bases, and 19 bases lay between the germline ends. Germline V lookup: CDR1 MNHEY, CDR2 SVGAGI. The CDR3, as DNA: TGTGCCAGCAGTTACCCTAGTCAGGAGGGTAACCCTGAAGCTTTCTTT. Protein product: CASSYPSQEGNPEAFF.

The chain links TRBV7-8 to TRBJ2-1; TRBD2 matches 10 bases. The CDR3 extends over 16 amino acids. Unmatched junction bases numbered 10, after V lost 5 bases and J lost 6 bases. Germline CDR1 reads SGHVS; CDR2 reads FQNEAQ. The CDR3 nucleotides are TGTGCCAGCAGCCCCTGGGGGACTAGCGTAAGCAATGAGCAGTTCTTC. It specifies CASSPWGTSVSNEQFF.

V and J are TRBV7-9 and TRBJ2-1; TRBD2 matches at 12 bases. This CDR3 has 17 residues. Trimming removed 0 bases from V and 6 bases from J; junction bases left unmatched: 6. Germline lookup yields CDR1 SEHNR and CDR2 FQNEAQ (reference sequence). The chain's CDR3 is CASSLALGLAGSNEQFF. The CDR3 DNA reads TGTGCCAGCAGCTTAGCGCTAGGACTAGCGGGGTCCAATGAGCAGTTCTTC. Looking up the rest from reference TRBV7-9 and TRBJ2-1 gives the full variable domain: DTGVSQNPRHKITKRGQNVTFRCDPISEHNRLYWYRQTLGQGPEFLTYFQNEAQLEKSRLLSDRFSAERPKGSFSTLEIQRTEQGDSAMYLCASSLALGLAGSNEQFFGPGTRLTVL.

The chain joins TRBV30 to TRBJ1-2; D uncertain. From germline, CDR1 is GTSNPN and CDR2 SVGIG (reference sequence). The CDR3 totals 12 residues. CDR3 DNA sequence: TGTACTAAAAACCCGGCTAACTATGGCTACACCTTC. As protein: CTKNPANYGYTF.

V gene TRBV29-1 combines with J gene TRBJ2-6; no reliable D call. Per the germline V gene, CDR1 is SQVTM and CDR2 is ANQGSEA. V lost 7 bases and J 0 bases, leaving 7 bases between the germline ends. This CDR3 contains 13 residues. CDR3 DNA sequence: TGCAGCGCCGGTAACTCTGGGGCCAACGTCCTGACTTTC. Its translation: CSAGNSGANVLTF.

The chain employs TRBV19 and TRBJ1-5, with 7 bases lining up with TRBD1. The J segment lost 2 bases and the V segment lost 8 bases, leaving 6 bases of the junction unmatched. This CDR3 is 14 amino acids long. CDR1 and CDR2 (germline): LNHDA, SQIVND (reference sequence). CDR3 in amino acids: CASATGSGNQPQHF. The CDR3 coding sequence is TGTGCCAGTGCGACAGGGTCGGGCAATCAGCCCCAGCATTTT. Full variable domain (outside the CDR3, taken from reference TRBV19 and TRBJ1-5): DGGITQSPKYLFRKEGQNVTLSCEQNLNHDAMYWYRQDPGQGLRLIYYSQIVNDFQKGDIAEGYSVSREKKESFPLTVTSAQKNPTAFYLCASATGSGNQPQHFGDGTRLSIL.

This sequence joins TRBV5-6 and TRBJ1-5, with 9 bases identical to TRBD1. Germline V gives CDR1 SGHDT, CDR2 YYEEEE. The CDR3 is 16 amino acids. V gave up 0 bases and J gave up 3 bases; unmatched junction bases: 4. The CDR3 sequence: CASSLGTGAFNQPQHF. In nucleotides, the CDR3 is TGTGCCAGCAGCTTGGGGACAGGGGCATTCAATCAGCCCCAGCATTTT.

The chain has TRBV19 and TRBJ2-3; D is perhaps TRBD2 (5 bases). The CDR3 covers 17 residues. Germline CDR1 LNHDA, CDR2 SQIVND (reference sequence). V gave up 4 bases and J gave up 1 base, with 18 bases separating them. The CDR3: CASSTRSSGPGTDTQYF. The CDR3 nucleotides are TGTGCCAGTAGTACGCGAAGCAGCGGTCCGGGCACAGATACGCAGTATTTT. The full variable domain, with the rest looked up from reference TRBV19 and TRBJ2-3, is DGGITQSPKYLFRKEGQNVTLSCEQNLNHDAMYWYRQDPGQGLRLIYYSQIVNDFQKGDIAEGYSVSREKKESFPLTVTSAQKNPTAFYLCASSTRSSGPGTDTQYFGPGTRLTVL.

The chain joins TRBV7-3 to TRBJ2-2; 9 bases map to TRBD2. CDR3 length: 17 residues. Germline CDR1 SGHTA, CDR2 FQGTGA. Trimming removed 2 bases from V and 4 bases from J; junction bases left unmatched: 8. CDR3 DNA: TGTGCCAGCAGCTTAGAATCGCGGGGGGGATCCACCGGGGAGCTGTTTTTT. It specifies CASSLESRGGSTGELFF.

The chain couples TRBV5-6 to TRBJ1-2; no firm D call. The CDR3 covers 13 residues. Germline values: CDR1 SGHDT, CDR2 YYEEEE. Between the trimmed V and J ends, which lost 4 bases and 2 bases, there was a span of 9 bases. The CDR3 here is CASSLAGNYGYTF. As DNA, the CDR3 is TGTGCCAGCAGCCTTGCGGGAAACTATGGCTACACCTTC.

The chain employs TRBV30 and TRBJ1-4; no definite D call. V was pared by 4 bases and J by 8 bases, with 14 bases between. The CDR3 spans 13 residues. Germline V gene sequence: CDR1 GTSNPN, CDR2 SVGIG (reference sequence). The CDR3 DNA reads TGTGCCTGGACGAGACCCACGAGGGAAAAACTGTTTTTT. Translating it yields CAWTRPTREKLFF. The variable domain in full, with the rest retrieved from reference TRBV30 and TRBJ1-4, is SQTIHQWPATLVQPVGSPLSLECTVEGTSNPNLYWYRQAAGRGLQLLFYSVGIGQISSEVPQNLSASRPQDRQFILSSKKLLLSDSGFYLCAWTRPTREKLFFGSGTQLSVL.

This clone was seen just once. The V call is TRBV5-1, the J call TRBJ1-2; D remains ambiguous. V lost 0 bases and J 2 bases, leaving 11 bases between the germline ends. The germline V gene encodes CDR1 SGHRS and CDR2 YFSETQ. The CDR3 sequence is 15 residues long. Here the CDR3 reads CASSLDPVANYGYTF. The CDR3 DNA reads as TGCGCCAGCAGCTTGGATCCAGTAGCCAACTATGGCTACACCTTC. The full variable domain, rest sourced from reference TRBV5-1 and TRBJ1-2, is KAGVTQTPRYLIKTRGQQVTLSCSPISGHRSVSWYQQTPGQGLQFLFEYFSETQRNKGNFPGRFSGRQFSNSRSEMNVSTLELGDSALYLCASSLDPVANYGYTFGSGTRLTVV.

The rearrangement joins TRBV7-9 to TRBJ1-2, with TRBD1 matching 9 bases. V was pared by 4 bases and J by 7 bases, with 7 bases of the junction left unmatched. The CDR3 runs to 14 residues. Per germline, CDR1 SEHNR and CDR2 FQNEAQ (reference sequence). The CDR3 DNA follows: TGTGCCAGCAGCTCGGATCAGGACAGGGGTGGCTACACCTTC. Translating it yields CASSSDQDRGGYTF.

The chain joins TRBV27 to TRBJ1-5; TRBD1 might be the D (6 bases). The V and J ends lost 10 bases and 2 bases respectively, with 15 bases between them. Germline-derived CDR1 and CDR2 are MNHEY and SMNVEV (reference sequence). This CDR3 has 14 residues. The CDR3 here is CATSSGGRNQPQHF. The CDR3 DNA reads as TGTGCCACCTCTTCGGGGGGCCGCAATCAGCCCCAGCATTTT.

This clone appeared a single time. V and J are TRBV6-5 and TRBJ1-2; TRBD1 agrees at 8 bases. J was trimmed by 6 bases and V by 6 bases; bases with no gene match: 6. The CDR3 runs to 13 residues. CDR1 and CDR2 from the germline V gene are MNHEY and SVGAGI. As DNA, the CDR3 is TGTGCCAGCAGGACGGGACAGGCGGATGGCTACACCTTC. This gives the protein CASRTGQADGYTF.

This chain uses TRBV4-1 with TRBJ2-7, with a tentative D call TRBD2 (6 bases). V lost 1 base to trimming and J lost 5 bases, with 21 bases between them. The CDR3 is 17 amino acids. Germline CDR1 MGHRA, CDR2 YSYEKL. The CDR3 DNA sequence: TGCGCCAGCAGCCAAGGGGGACTGGGGGTAGAAAGTAACGAGCAGTACTTC. It codes for CASSQGGLGVESNEQYF.

This clone was seen only a few times. J is TRBJ1-6 and V is TRBV10-1; 10 positions agree with TRBD1. Germline V gene sequence: CDR1 WNHNN, CDR2 SYGVQD (reference sequence). The V segment lost 8 bases and the J segment 0 bases; nucleotides outside the gene matches: 7. This CDR3 is built from 17 residues. The CDR3 DNA reads TGCGCCAGCGAACCCGGGACAGGGGCCTCCTATAATTCACCCCTCCACTTT. As protein: CASEPGTGASYNSPLHF.

The table lists this clone with a few counts. The V and J genes are TRBV6-1 and TRBJ1-3, with no clear D. V shed 2 bases and J shed 0 bases, with 8 bases lying between them. CDR1 MNHNS and CDR2 SASEGT come from the germline V gene. The CDR3 consists of 15 residues. CDR3 sequence (DNA): TGTGCCAGCAGTGAATCTCTCTTCTCTGGAAACACCATATATTTT. Protein sequence: CASSESLFSGNTIYF.

This clone was counted a single time. The rearrangement uses TRBV18 and TRBJ2-3, with 8 bases aligning to TRBD1. J was trimmed by 4 bases and V by 2 bases; bases with no gene match: 5. The germline CDR1 and CDR2 sequences are KGHSH and LQKENI. The CDR3 consists of 15 residues. The CDR3 region is CASSPGQQGADTQYF. Here the CDR3 DNA reads TGTGCCAGCTCACCAGGCCAACAGGGGGCAGATACGCAGTATTTT.

This chain joins TRBV19 and TRBJ2-3; TRBD1 matches 10 bases. Germline CDR1 is LNHDA and CDR2 is SQIVND (reference sequence). CDR3 length equals 13 residues. J gave up 5 bases and V 10 bases, and 6 bases lay outside the gene matches. CDR3 DNA: TGTGCCACCGACAGGGGGCAGGGAGATACGCAGTATTTT. As protein: CATDRGQGDTQYF.

The chain links TRBV15 to TRBJ1-1, with 9 bases aligning to TRBD1. This CDR3 has 16 residues. Germline assignment: CDR1 LNHNV and CDR2 YYDKDF (reference sequence). J lost 4 bases, V lost 0 bases, and 6 bases had no gene match. CDR3 DNA: TGTGCCACCAGCAGAGAAAAAACAGGGGGCCTCACTGAAGCTTTCTTT. Amino acid sequence: CATSREKTGGLTEAFF.

This clone has only a few counts. In nucleotides, the CDR3 is TGTGCCAGTAGTATCCGCGGGACGGGGTCCACTGAAGCTTTCTTT. It codes for CASSIRGTGSTEAFF. The rearrangement uses TRBV19 and TRBJ1-1, with D possibly TRBD1 on 5 matching bases. The CDR3 sequence is 15 residues long. From germline, CDR1 is LNHDA and CDR2 SQIVND (reference sequence). V lost 3 bases, J lost 4 bases, and 15 bases lay in between.